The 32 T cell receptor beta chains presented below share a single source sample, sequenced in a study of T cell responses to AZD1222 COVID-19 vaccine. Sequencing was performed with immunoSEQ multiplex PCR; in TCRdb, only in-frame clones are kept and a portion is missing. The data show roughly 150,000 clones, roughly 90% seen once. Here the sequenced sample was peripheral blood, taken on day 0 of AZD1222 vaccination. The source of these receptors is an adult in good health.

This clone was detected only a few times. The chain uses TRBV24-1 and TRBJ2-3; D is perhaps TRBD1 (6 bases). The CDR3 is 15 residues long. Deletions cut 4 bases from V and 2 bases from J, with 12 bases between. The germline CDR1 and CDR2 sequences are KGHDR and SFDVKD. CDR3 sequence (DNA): TGTGCCACCAGTGACCCCGGGACAAACACAGATACGCAGTATTTT. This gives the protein CATSDPGTNTDTQYF.

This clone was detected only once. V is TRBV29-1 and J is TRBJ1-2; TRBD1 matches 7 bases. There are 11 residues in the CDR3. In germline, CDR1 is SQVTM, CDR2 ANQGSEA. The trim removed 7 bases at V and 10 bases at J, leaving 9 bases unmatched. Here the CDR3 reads CSAQGDGAYTF. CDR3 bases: TGCAGCGCCCAGGGGGATGGGGCCTACACCTTC.

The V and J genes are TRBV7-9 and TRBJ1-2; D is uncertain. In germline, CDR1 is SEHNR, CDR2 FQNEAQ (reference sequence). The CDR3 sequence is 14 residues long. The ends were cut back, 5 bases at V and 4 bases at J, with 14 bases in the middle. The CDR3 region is CASSDGRWAYGYTF. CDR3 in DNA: TGTGCCAGCAGCGACGGCAGGTGGGCCTATGGCTACACCTTC.

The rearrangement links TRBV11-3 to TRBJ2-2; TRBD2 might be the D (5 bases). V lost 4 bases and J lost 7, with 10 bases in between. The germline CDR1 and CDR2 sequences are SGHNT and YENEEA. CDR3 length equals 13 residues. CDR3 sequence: CASSSREIGELFF. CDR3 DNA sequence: TGTGCCAGCAGCTCGAGGGAAATCGGGGAGCTGTTTTTT.

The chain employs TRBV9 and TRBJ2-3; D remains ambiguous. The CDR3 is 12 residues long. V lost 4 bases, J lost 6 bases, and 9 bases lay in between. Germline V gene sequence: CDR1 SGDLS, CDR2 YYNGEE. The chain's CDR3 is CASSSAADTQYF. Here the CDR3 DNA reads TGTGCCAGCAGCTCAGCCGCCGATACGCAGTATTTT.

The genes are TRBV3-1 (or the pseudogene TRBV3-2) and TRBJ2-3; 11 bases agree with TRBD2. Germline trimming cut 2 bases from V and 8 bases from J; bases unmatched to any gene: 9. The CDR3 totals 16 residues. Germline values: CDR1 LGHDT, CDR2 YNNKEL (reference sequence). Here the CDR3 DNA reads TGTGCCAGCAGCCAATTTAGCGGGAGGGCCATGGGTACGCAGTATTTT. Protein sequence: CASSQFSGRAMGTQYF.

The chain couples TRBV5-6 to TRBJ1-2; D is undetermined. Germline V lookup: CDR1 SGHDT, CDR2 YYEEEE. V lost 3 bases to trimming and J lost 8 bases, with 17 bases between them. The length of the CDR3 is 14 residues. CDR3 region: CASSSGPRTPGYTF. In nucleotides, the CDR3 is TGTGCCAGCAGCTCCGGACCACGAACGCCAGGCTACACCTTC.

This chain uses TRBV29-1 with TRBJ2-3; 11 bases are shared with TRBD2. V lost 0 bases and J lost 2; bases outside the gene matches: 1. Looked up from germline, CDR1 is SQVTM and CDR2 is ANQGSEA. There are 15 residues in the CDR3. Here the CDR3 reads CSVEETSGTTDTQYF. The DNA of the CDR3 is TGCAGCGTTGAAGAGACTAGCGGGACCACAGATACGCAGTATTTT.

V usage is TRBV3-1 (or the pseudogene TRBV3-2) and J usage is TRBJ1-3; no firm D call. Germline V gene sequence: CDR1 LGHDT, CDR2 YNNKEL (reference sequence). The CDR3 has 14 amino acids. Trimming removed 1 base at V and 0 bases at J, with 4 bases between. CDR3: CASSQAVSGNTIYF. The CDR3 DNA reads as TGTGCCAGCAGCCAAGCAGTCTCTGGAAACACCATATATTTT.

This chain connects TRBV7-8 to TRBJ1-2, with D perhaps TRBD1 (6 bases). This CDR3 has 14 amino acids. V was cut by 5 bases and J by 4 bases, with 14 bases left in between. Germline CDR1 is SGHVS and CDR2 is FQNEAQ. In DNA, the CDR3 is TGTGCCAGCAGCAACCGGGACACTTCCTATGGCTACACCTTC. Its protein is CASSNRDTSYGYTF.

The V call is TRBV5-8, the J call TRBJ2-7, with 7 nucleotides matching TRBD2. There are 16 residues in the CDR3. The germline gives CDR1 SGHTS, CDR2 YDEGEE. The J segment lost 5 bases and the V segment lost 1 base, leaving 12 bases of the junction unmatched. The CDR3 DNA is TGTGCCAGCAGCTTGTATGGACTAGGGAGCGACCACGAGCAGTACTTC. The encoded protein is CASSLYGLGSDHEQYF. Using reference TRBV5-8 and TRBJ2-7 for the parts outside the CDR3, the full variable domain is EAGVTQSPTHLIKTRGQQATLRCSPISGHTSVYWYQQALGLGLQFLLWYDEGEERNRGNFPPRFSGRQFPNYSSELNVNALELEDSALYLCASSLYGLGSDHEQYFGPGTRLTVT.

CDR3 residues: CASSPGAGFNQPQHF. The CDR3 DNA sequence: TGCGCCAGCAGCCCCGGGGCAGGGTTCAATCAGCCCCAGCATTTT. This chain connects TRBV5-1 to TRBJ1-5; perhaps TRBD1 as D (5 bases). V was pared by 4 bases and J by 3 bases, with 14 bases between. There are 15 residues in the CDR3. Germline assignment: CDR1 SGHRS and CDR2 YFSETQ.

This CDR3 reads CSARLAGGDGELFF. The CDR3 DNA is TGCAGCGCGCGACTAGCGGGAGGGGACGGGGAGCTGTTTTTT. V usage is TRBV29-1 and J usage is TRBJ2-2; the match to TRBD2 covers 14 bases. The germline gives CDR1 SQVTM, CDR2 ANQGSEA. This CDR3 spans 14 amino acids. Trimming took 7 bases from V and 7 from J; bases not matched to a gene: 5.

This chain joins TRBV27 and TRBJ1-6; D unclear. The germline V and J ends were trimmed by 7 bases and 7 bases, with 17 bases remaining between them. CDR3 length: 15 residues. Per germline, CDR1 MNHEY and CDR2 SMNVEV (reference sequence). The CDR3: CASTFSDRSNSPLHF. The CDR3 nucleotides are TGTGCCAGCACCTTCTCCGACCGATCCAATTCACCCCTCCACTTT.

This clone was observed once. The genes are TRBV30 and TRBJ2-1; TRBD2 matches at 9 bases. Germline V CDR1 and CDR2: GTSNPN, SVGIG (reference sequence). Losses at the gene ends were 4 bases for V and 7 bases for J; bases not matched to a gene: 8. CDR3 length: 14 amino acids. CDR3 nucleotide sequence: TGTGCCTGGATTCGTAGCGGGAGAGCGAATGAGCAGTTCTTC. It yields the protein CAWIRSGRANEQFF.

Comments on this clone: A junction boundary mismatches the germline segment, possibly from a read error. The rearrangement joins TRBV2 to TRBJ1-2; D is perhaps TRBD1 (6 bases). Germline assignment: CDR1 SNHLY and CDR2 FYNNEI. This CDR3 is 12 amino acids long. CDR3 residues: CASRPRGGQDAF. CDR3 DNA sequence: TGTGCCAGCCGACCGCGGGGGGGCCAGGACGCCTTC.

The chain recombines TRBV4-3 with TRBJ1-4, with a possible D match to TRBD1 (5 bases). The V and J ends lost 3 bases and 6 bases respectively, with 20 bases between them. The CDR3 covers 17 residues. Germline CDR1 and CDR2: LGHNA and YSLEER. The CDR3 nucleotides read TGCGCCAGCAGCCAGGCAATCACAGGTGGTTTCGATGAAAAACTGTTTTTT. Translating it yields CASSQAITGGFDEKLFF.

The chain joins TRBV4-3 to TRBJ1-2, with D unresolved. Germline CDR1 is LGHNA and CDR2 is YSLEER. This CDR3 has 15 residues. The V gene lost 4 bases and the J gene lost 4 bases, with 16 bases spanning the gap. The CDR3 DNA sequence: TGCGCCAGCAGCCCCACCCCGCCCAGAGGCTATGGCTACACCTTC. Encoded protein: CASSPTPPRGYGYTF.

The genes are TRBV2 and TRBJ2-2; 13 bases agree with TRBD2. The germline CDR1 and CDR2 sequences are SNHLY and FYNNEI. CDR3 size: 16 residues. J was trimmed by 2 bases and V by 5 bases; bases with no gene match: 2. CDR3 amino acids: CASSRTSGGNTGELFF. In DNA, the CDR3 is TGTGCCAGCAGTAGGACTAGCGGGGGAAACACCGGGGAGCTGTTTTTT.

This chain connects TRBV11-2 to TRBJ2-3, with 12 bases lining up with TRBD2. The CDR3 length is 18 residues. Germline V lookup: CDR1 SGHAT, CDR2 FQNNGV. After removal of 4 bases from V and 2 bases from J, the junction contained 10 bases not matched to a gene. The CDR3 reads CASSSRRTSGEVTDTQYF. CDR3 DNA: TGTGCCAGCAGCTCCCGCCGGACTAGCGGGGAGGTCACAGATACGCAGTATTTT.

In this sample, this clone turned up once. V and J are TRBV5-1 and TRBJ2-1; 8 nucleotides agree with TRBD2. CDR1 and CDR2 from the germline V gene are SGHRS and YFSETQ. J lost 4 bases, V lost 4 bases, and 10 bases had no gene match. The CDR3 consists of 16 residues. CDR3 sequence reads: CASSGISGNTYNEQFF. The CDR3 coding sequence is TGCGCCAGCAGCGGCATTAGCGGGAATACGTACAATGAGCAGTTCTTC.

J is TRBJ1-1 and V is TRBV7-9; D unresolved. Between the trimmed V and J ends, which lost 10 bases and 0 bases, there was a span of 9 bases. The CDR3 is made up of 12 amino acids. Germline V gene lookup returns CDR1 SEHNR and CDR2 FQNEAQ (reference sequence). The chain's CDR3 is CAKADLNTEAFF. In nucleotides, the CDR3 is TGTGCCAAGGCCGACCTGAACACTGAAGCTTTCTTT.

The CDR3 DNA follows: TGTGCCAGCAGTCCTACAGCAAATAGCAATCAGCCCCAGCATTTT. Protein product: CASSPTANSNQPQHF. The chain recombines TRBV2 with TRBJ1-5; no clear D. Trimming shortened V by 5 bases and J by 0 bases, and 11 bases separated the two germline ends. The germline V gene encodes CDR1 SNHLY and CDR2 FYNNEI. The CDR3 is made up of 15 amino acids.

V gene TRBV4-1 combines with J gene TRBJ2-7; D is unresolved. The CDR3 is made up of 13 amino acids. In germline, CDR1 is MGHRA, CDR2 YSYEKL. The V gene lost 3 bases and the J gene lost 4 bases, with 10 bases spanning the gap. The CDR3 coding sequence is TGCGCCAGCAGCCACGGCTCAGAATACGAGCAGTACTTC. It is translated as CASSHGSEYEQYF.

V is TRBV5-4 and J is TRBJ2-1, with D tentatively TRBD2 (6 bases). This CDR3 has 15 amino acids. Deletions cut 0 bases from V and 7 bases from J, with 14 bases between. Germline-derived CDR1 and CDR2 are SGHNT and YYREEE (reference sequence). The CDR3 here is CASSLGDSRGNEQFF. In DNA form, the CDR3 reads TGTGCCAGCAGCTTGGGGGACTCTAGAGGGAATGAGCAGTTCTTC.

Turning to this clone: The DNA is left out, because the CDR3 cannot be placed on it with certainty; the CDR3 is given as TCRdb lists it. CDR3 in amino acids: CASSKVAAGARAKNIQYF. The chain is built from TRBV21-1 and TRBJ2-4. TRBV21-1 is classified as a pseudogene. The CDR3 is 18 amino acids in total, end residues counted.

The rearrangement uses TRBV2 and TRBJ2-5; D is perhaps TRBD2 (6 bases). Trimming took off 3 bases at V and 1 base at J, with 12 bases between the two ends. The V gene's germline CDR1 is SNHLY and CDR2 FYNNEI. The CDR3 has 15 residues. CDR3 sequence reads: CASSDTGLLQETQYF. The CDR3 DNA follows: TGTGCCAGCAGTGACACGGGACTTCTCCAAGAGACCCAGTACTTC.

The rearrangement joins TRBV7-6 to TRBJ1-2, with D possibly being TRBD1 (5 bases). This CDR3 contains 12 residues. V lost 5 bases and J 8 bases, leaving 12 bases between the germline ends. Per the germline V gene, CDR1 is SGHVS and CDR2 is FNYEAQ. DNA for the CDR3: TGTGCCAGCAGCCCGGACATGTTGGGCTACACCTTC. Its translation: CASSPDMLGYTF.

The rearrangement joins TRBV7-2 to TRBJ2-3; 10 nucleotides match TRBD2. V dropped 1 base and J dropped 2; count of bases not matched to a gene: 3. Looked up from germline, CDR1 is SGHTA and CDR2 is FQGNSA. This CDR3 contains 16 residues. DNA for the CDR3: TGTGCCAGCAGCTTAGAAGCGGGAGGGAACACAGATACGCAGTATTTT. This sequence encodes CASSLEAGGNTDTQYF.

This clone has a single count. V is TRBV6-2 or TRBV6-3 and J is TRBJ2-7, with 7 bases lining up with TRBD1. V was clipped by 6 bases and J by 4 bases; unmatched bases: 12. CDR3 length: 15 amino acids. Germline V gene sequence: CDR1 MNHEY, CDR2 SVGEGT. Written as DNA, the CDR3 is TGTGCCAGCAGCTTCCCCCGGACAGGTTCGTACGAGCAGTACTTC. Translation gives CASSFPRTGSYEQYF.

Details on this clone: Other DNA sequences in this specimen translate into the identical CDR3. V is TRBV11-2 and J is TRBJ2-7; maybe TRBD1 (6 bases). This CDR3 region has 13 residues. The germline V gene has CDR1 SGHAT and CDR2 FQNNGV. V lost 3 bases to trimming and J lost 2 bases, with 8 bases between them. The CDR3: CASSFQGTYEQYF. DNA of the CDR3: TGTGCCAGCAGCTTTCAGGGGACCTACGAGCAGTACTTC. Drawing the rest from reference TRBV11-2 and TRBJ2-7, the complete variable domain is EAGVAQSPRYKIIEKRQSVAFWCNPISGHATLYWYQQILGQGPKLLIQFQNNGVVDDSQLPKDRFSAERLKGVDSTLKIQPAKLEDSAVYLCASSFQGTYEQYFGPGTRLTVT.

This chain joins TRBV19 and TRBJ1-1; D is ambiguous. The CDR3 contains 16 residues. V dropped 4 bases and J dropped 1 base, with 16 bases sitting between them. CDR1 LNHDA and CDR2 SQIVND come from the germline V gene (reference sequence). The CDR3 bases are TGTGCCAGTAGTACCTCCTTGTGGCCCCAGAACACTGAAGCTTTCTTT. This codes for CASSTSLWPQNTEAFF.